The T cell receptor (beta chain) under discussion was sequenced for a study of T-cell memory formation after mild COVID-19. Background on the study: Largely donor-specific sequence clusters came from two donors.

Trimming pared 0 bases from V and 5 bases from J, leaving 13 bases between. Germline loops: CDR1 SGHRS, CDR2 YFSETQ. The CDR3 has 15 amino acids. Each CDR3 protein gets one entry after TCRdb re-called the 5' RACE reads with MiXCR. The data contain about 400,000 distinct CDR3 sequences, more than 20% of them singletons. The clonotype originates from an adult woman who had mild COVID-19 (a few samples of this study predate the infection). Cell type and time point are not known. The sequenced sample was PBMCs or a T cell subset sorted from them (not recorded which). V is TRBV5-1 and J is TRBJ2-3; D is uncertain. CDR3 nucleotides: TGCGCCAGCAGCTTGGGGCAGCCTTCGGGAGATACGCAGTATTTT. Protein: CASSLGQPSGDTQYF.